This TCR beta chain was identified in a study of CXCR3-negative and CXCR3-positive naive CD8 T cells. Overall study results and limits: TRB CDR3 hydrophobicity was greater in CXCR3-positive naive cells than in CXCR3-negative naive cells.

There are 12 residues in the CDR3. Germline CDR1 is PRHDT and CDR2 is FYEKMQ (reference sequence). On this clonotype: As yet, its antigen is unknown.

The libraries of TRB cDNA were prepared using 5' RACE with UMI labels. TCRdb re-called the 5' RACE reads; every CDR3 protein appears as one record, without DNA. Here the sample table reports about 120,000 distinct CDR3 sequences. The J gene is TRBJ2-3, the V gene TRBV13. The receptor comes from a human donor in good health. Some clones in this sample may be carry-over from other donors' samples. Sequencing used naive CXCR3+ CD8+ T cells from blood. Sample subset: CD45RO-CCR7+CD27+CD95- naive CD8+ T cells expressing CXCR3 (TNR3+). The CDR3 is CASSLIPDTQYF.